These 32 T cell receptor beta chains were all obtained from the same sample, sequenced in a study of control samples from healthy donors and cancer patients. This table comes from immunoSEQ multiplex PCR, and its TCRdb copy is limited to in-frame clones, with some not included. The sample lists some 120,000 clones; about 95% were seen once. The sequenced sample was blood. The receptors were sampled from a man aged 25 to 40 in good health.

On this clone itself: Other DNA sequences of this sample code for an identical CDR3. This chain uses TRBV5-1 with TRBJ2-6; D call uncertain. The germline V gene encodes CDR1 SGHRS and CDR2 YFSETQ. The CDR3 has 14 residues. The ends were cut back, 0 bases at V and 4 bases at J, with 5 bases in the middle. The DNA for the CDR3 is TGCGCCAGCAGCTTGGGTTCCGGGGCCAACGTCCTGACTTTC. This sequence encodes CASSLGSGANVLTF.

The V call is TRBV18, the J call TRBJ1-2, with TRBD1 as a possible D gene (6 bases). Germline lookup yields CDR1 KGHSH and CDR2 LQKENI. This CDR3 is built from 15 residues. The ends were cut back, 2 bases at V and 0 bases at J, with 10 bases in the middle. In DNA, the CDR3 is TGTGCCAGCTCACCAGAAGGGGGACCTAACTATGGCTACACCTTC. The encoded protein is CASSPEGGPNYGYTF.

The gene calls are TRBV6-4 and TRBJ2-1; the match to TRBD2 covers 10 bases. The CDR3 contains 16 residues. The germline CDR1 and CDR2 sequences are MRHNA and SNTAGT. Trimming cost V 6 bases and J 8 bases; bases outside gene matches: 13. The CDR3 DNA sequence: TGTGCCAGCAGCGGGGAAAGCGGGGGGGCTGTGTATGAGCAGTTCTTC. Translated: CASSGESGGAVYEQFF.

The chain uses TRBV6-2 or TRBV6-3 and TRBJ1-5, with 11 bases lining up with TRBD1. The V and J ends lost 4 bases and 1 base, in that order; junction bases with no gene match: 6. The germline CDR1 and CDR2 sequences are MNHEY and SVGEGT. The CDR3 covers 17 residues. The CDR3 sequence is CASSLWTGGKSNQPQHF. The CDR3 region has the DNA TGTGCCAGCAGTTTGTGGACAGGGGGCAAAAGCAATCAGCCCCAGCATTTT.

This sequence joins TRBV29-1 and TRBJ2-2; 9 positions match TRBD1. V lost 7 bases to trimming and J lost 5 bases; unmatched junction nucleotides: 5. The CDR3 length is 13 residues. Germline-derived CDR1 and CDR2 are SQVTM and ANQGSEA. This chain's CDR3 is CSAQDRGTGELFF. DNA for the CDR3: TGCAGCGCCCAGGACAGGGGTACCGGGGAGCTGTTTTTT.

The chain is built from TRBV7-6 and TRBJ1-4; a possible D gene is TRBD1 (5 bases). In germline, CDR1 is SGHVS, CDR2 FNYEAQ. The CDR3 has 12 amino acids. Trimming pared 3 bases from V and 7 bases from J, leaving 6 bases between. CDR3 amino acids: CASSFGGEKLFF. The CDR3 region has the DNA TGTGCCAGCAGCTTTGGGGGTGAAAAACTGTTTTTT.

V and J are TRBV20-1 and TRBJ1-3, with D unclear. V lost 3 bases and J lost 0, with 15 bases in between. The CDR3 covers 16 residues. Germline CDR1 is DFQATT and CDR2 is SNEGSKA (reference sequence). DNA for the CDR3: TGCAGTGCTAGTCCTGCGGGCACTCGCTCTGGAAACACCATATATTTT. Protein: CSASPAGTRSGNTIYF.

The rearrangement joins TRBV6-2 or TRBV6-3 to TRBJ2-1; no definite D call. Trimming removed 2 bases from V and 7 bases from J, with 9 bases in between. The CDR3 has 13 amino acids. Germline V gene sequence: CDR1 MNHEY, CDR2 SVGEGT. The CDR3 protein is CASSYTVGNEQFF. CDR3 DNA: TGTGCCAGCAGTTACACGGTAGGAAATGAGCAGTTCTTC.

The chain has TRBV4-2 and TRBJ2-3; no reliable D call. The CDR3 runs 17 residues. V was pared by 0 bases and J by 5 bases, with 18 bases between. Per germline, CDR1 LGHNA and CDR2 YNFKEQ. The CDR3 region is CASSQDQNVRLGDTQYF. The CDR3 DNA is TGTGCCAGCAGCCAAGATCAAAACGTCAGATTAGGAGATACGCAGTATTTT.

This chain uses TRBV4-1 with TRBJ1-5, with TRBD1 as a possible D gene (5 bases). Germline assignment: CDR1 MGHRA and CDR2 YSYEKL. The CDR3 covers 15 residues. V dropped 0 bases and J dropped 5 bases, with 11 bases sitting between them. The DNA of the CDR3 is TGCGCCAGCAGCCAAGATATTGGGGGTTATCAGCCCCAGCATTTT. It encodes CASSQDIGGYQPQHF.

This sequence joins TRBV27 and TRBJ2-2; the match to TRBD1 covers 7 bases. Germline lookup yields CDR1 MNHEY and CDR2 SMNVEV (reference sequence). The CDR3 covers 13 residues. The V segment lost 6 bases and the J segment 9 bases; nucleotides outside the gene matches: 7. The CDR3 region has the DNA TGTGCCAGCAGGAGACAGGGATCCCGGGAGCTGTTTTTT. Its protein product is CASRRQGSRELFF.

This clone was counted a single time. The V call is TRBV11-1, the J call TRBJ1-2; 8 bases line up with TRBD1. Trimming removed 3 bases from V and 3 bases from J; junction bases left unmatched: 6. The CDR3 is 15 amino acids. In germline, CDR1 is SGHAT, CDR2 FQDESV (reference sequence). The CDR3 loop reads CASSFGQGVDYGYTF. The CDR3 DNA is TGTGCCAGCAGCTTCGGACAGGGAGTCGACTATGGCTACACCTTC. The whole variable domain, remainder taken from reference TRBV11-1 and TRBJ1-2, is EAEVAQSPRYKITEKSQAVAFWCDPISGHATLYWYRQILGQGPELLVQFQDESVVDDSQLPKDRFSAERLKGVDSTLKIQPAELGDSAMYLCASSFGQGVDYGYTFGSGTRLTVV.

This chain connects TRBV12-3 or TRBV12-4 to TRBJ2-3; unclear D gene. The CDR3 runs to 13 residues. Between the trimmed V and J ends, which lost 1 base and 6 bases, there was a span of 8 bases. The CDR3: CASSLDLGDTQYF. For the CDR3, the DNA is TGTGCCAGCAGTTTAGATCTGGGGGATACGCAGTATTTT.

In this sample, this clone turned up once. The chain combines TRBV27 with TRBJ2-1; 15 bases align to TRBD2. The V segment lost 6 bases and the J segment 11 bases; nucleotides outside the gene matches: 5. CDR3 length: 14 residues. Germline values: CDR1 MNHEY, CDR2 SMNVEV (reference sequence). Here the CDR3 DNA reads TGTGCCAGCAGCGGGACTAGCGGGGGGCCTAAGCAGTTCTTC. Protein: CASSGTSGGPKQFF.

This chain connects TRBV5-4 to TRBJ1-5, with TRBD1 identical over 7 bases. CDR3 size: 16 residues. V lost 1 base and J lost 2; bases outside the gene matches: 6. Germline CDR1 is SGHNT and CDR2 is YYREEE (reference sequence). The CDR3 is CASSLQTGRGNQPQHF. CDR3 sequence (DNA): TGTGCCAGCAGCTTGCAGACAGGGAGAGGCAATCAGCCCCAGCATTTT.

This chain joins TRBV19 and TRBJ2-3, with TRBD1 matching over 8 bases. The CDR3 spans 12 residues. Germline loops: CDR1 LNHDA, CDR2 SQIVND (reference sequence). V shed 10 bases and J 1 base; nucleotides not matched to a gene: 1. The CDR3, as DNA: TGTGCCACGGGACAGGGCACAGATACGCAGTATTTT. Translation: CATGQGTDTQYF. The full variable domain, in which reference TRBV19 and TRBJ2-3 provide the parts outside the CDR3, is DGGITQSPKYLFRKEGQNVTLSCEQNLNHDAMYWYRQDPGQGLRLIYYSQIVNDFQKGDIAEGYSVSREKKESFPLTVTSAQKNPTAFYLCATGQGTDTQYFGPGTRLTVL.

J is TRBJ2-3 and V is TRBV7-9, with 9 bases fitting TRBD2. Trimming cost V 1 base and J 4 bases; bases outside gene matches: 3. CDR3 size: 15 residues. Germline CDR1 and CDR2: SEHNR and FQNEAQ (reference sequence). CDR3 nucleotide sequence: TGTGCCAGCAGCTTAGGGCTAGCGGGACCAGATACGCAGTATTTT. Its protein is CASSLGLAGPDTQYF.

V and J are TRBV6-2 or TRBV6-3 and TRBJ2-6, with D perhaps matching TRBD1 (6 bases). The CDR3 loop spans 15 amino acids. The germline CDR1 and CDR2 sequences are MNHEY and SVGEGT. Trimming shortened V by 2 bases and J by 4 bases, and 9 bases separated the two germline ends. CDR3 residues: CASSYGTTGANVLTF. Here the CDR3 DNA reads TGTGCCAGCAGTTACGGGACAACCGGGGCCAACGTCCTGACTTTC.

This sequence joins TRBV28 and TRBJ1-6, with no clear D. With 4 bases removed from V and 7 bases from J, the gap between germline ends came to 14 bases. CDR1 MDHEN and CDR2 SYDVKM come from the germline V gene. CDR3 length equals 15 residues. The CDR3, as DNA: TGTGCCAGCAGTTCCCCATTCGCTCACAATTCACCCCTCCACTTT. It is translated as CASSSPFAHNSPLHF.

This clone occurred a few times. DNA of the CDR3: TGCGCCAGCAGACCCACGACAGGGACTAATGAAAAACTGTTTTTT. Translation: CASRPTTGTNEKLFF. J is TRBJ1-4 and V is TRBV5-1, with 7 bases lining up with TRBD1. The germline CDR1 and CDR2 sequences are SGHRS and YFSETQ. The CDR3 has 15 amino acids. With 5 bases clipped from V and 2 bases from J, the junction kept 6 bases outside the gene matches.

V usage is TRBV5-6 and J usage is TRBJ2-7; TRBD1 agrees at 10 bases. V dropped 4 bases and J dropped 2; count of bases not matched to a gene: 3. The CDR3 consists of 14 residues. Germline lookup yields CDR1 SGHDT and CDR2 YYEEEE. The CDR3, as DNA: TGTGCCAGCAGCAGGGACAGGGGCCCCTACGAGCAGTACTTC. It specifies CASSRDRGPYEQYF.

J is TRBJ1-2 and V is TRBV5-1; D gene unclear. The CDR3 length is 12 residues. V was clipped by 2 bases and J by 4 bases, with 6 bases between them. Per germline, CDR1 SGHRS and CDR2 YFSETQ. This CDR3 reads CASSLDRYGYTF. CDR3 coding DNA: TGCGCCAGCAGCTTAGACCGCTATGGCTACACCTTC.

The gene calls are TRBV6-2 or TRBV6-3 and TRBJ1-5, with D unclear. The ends were cut back, 5 bases at V and 6 bases at J, with 11 bases in the middle. This CDR3 has 13 amino acids. Per the germline V gene, CDR1 is MNHEY and CDR2 is SVGEGT. This chain's CDR3 is CASSETSGQPQHF. The CDR3 DNA sequence: TGTGCCAGCAGTGAGACATCGGGTCAGCCCCAGCATTTT.

This chain connects TRBV9 to TRBJ1-4, with 9 nucleotides matching TRBD1. Per germline, CDR1 SGDLS and CDR2 YYNGEE. The trim removed 1 base at V and 8 bases at J, leaving 6 bases unmatched. The CDR3 sequence is 15 residues long. The CDR3 here is CASSVLGQGQEKLFF. CDR3 coding DNA: TGTGCCAGCAGCGTATTGGGACAGGGTCAGGAAAAACTGTTTTTT.

The J gene is TRBJ1-6, the V gene TRBV3-1 (or the pseudogene TRBV3-2); D remains unclear. V was trimmed by 0 bases and J by 5 bases, leaving 11 bases between them. This CDR3 is built from 16 residues. Germline lookup yields CDR1 LGHDT and CDR2 YNNKEL (reference sequence). Here the CDR3 DNA reads TGTGCCAGCAGCCAAGAGGCGCTACCTAATAATTCACCCCTCCACTTT. Protein product: CASSQEALPNNSPLHF.

The V call is TRBV19, the J call TRBJ2-1, with D unclear. The CDR3 spans 12 residues. Trimming removed 5 bases from V and 11 bases from J, with 13 bases in between. Per germline, CDR1 LNHDA and CDR2 SQIVND (reference sequence). This CDR3 is CASSPRTRQQFF. CDR3 coding DNA: TGTGCCAGTAGTCCTCGGACCCGCCAGCAGTTCTTC.

The gene calls are TRBV5-4 and TRBJ2-1; 9 nucleotides align to TRBD2. The V gene's germline CDR1 is SGHNT and CDR2 YYREEE (reference sequence). The CDR3 is made up of 15 amino acids. J was trimmed by 8 bases and V by 4 bases; bases with no gene match: 10. In nucleotides, the CDR3 is TGTGCCAGCAGCCACGGGGTAGCGGGGGCCGATGAGCAGTTCTTC. Translation: CASSHGVAGADEQFF.

V and J are TRBV12-5 and TRBJ2-3; D is unclear. V gave up 0 bases and J gave up 6 bases, with 4 bases separating them. The length of the CDR3 is 12 residues. The germline V gene has CDR1 LGHNT and CDR2 FRNRAP. The CDR3 protein is CASGLVLDTQYF. CDR3 coding DNA: TGTGCTAGTGGTTTGGTACTTGATACGCAGTATTTT.

The chain is built from TRBV9 and TRBJ1-4; 7 nucleotides align to TRBD1. The CDR3 spans 15 residues. Per germline, CDR1 SGDLS and CDR2 YYNGEE. Trimming cost V 4 bases and J 4 bases; bases outside gene matches: 7. Written as DNA, the CDR3 is TGTGCCAGCAGCCCGGGGACAGTGATTAATGAAAAACTGTTTTTT. This encodes CASSPGTVINEKLFF.

The rearrangement uses TRBV4-3 and TRBJ2-4; weak D call: TRBD2 (7 bases). The V end lost 5 bases, the J end lost 2 bases, and 13 bases lay between the germline ends. CDR3 length: 15 amino acids. From germline, CDR1 is LGHNA and CDR2 YSLEER. The CDR3 here is CASSNGGGSKNIQYF. For the CDR3, the DNA is TGCGCCAGCAGCAACGGCGGGGGCTCCAAAAACATTCAGTACTTC.

The rearrangement joins TRBV27 to TRBJ2-2; no clear D. V was clipped by 1 base and J by 1 base, with 1 base between them. The CDR3 extends over 13 amino acids. Germline values: CDR1 MNHEY, CDR2 SMNVEV (reference sequence). In DNA, the CDR3 is TGTGCCAGCAGTTTATTGAACACCGGGGAGCTGTTTTTT. This sequence encodes CASSLLNTGELFF.

This rearrangement joins TRBV4-3 to TRBJ1-1; 10 nucleotides agree with TRBD1. Germline V lookup: CDR1 LGHNA, CDR2 YSLEER. Unmatched junction bases numbered 3, after V lost 4 bases and J lost 4 bases. The length of the CDR3 is 14 residues. In DNA form, the CDR3 reads TGCGCCAGCAGCCCCTGGACAGGGGGCACTGAAGCTTTCTTT. As protein: CASSPWTGGTEAFF.